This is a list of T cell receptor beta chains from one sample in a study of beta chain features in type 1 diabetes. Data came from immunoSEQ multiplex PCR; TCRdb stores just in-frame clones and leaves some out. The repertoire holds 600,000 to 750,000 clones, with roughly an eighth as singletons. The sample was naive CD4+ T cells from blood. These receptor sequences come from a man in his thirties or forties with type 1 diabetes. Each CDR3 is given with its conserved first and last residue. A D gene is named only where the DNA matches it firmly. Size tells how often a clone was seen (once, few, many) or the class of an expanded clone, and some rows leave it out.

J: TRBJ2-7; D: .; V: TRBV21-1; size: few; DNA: TGTGCCAGCAGCCCCAGGCAGGCATACGAGCAGTACTTC; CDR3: CASSPRQAYEQYF
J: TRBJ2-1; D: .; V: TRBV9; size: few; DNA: TGTGCCAGCAGCCCCAGGACCGAAAACTACAATGAGCAGTTCTTC; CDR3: CASSPRTENYNEQFF
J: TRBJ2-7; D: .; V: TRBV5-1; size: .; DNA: TGCGCCAGCAGCGCAGGACTCGGAACCTATGATGAGCAGTACTTC; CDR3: CASSAGLGTYDEQYF
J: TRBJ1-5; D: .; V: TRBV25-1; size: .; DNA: TGTGCCAGCAGTGAATTCGGTAGCAATCAGCCCCAGCATTTT; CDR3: CASSEFGSNQPQHF
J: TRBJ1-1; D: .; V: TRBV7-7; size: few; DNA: TGTGCTAGCAGCTTAGGGGGTACGGACGAAGCTTTCTTT; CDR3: CASSLGGTDEAFF
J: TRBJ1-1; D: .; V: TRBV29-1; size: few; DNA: TGCAGCGTTGTTACAGGGCGAGTCATGAACACTGAAGCTTTCTTT; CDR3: CSVVTGRVMNTEAFF
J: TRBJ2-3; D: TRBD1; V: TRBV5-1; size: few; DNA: TGCGCCAGCAGCTCGGGACAGATGGGGGGCACAGATACGCAGTATTTT; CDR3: CASSSGQMGGTDTQYF
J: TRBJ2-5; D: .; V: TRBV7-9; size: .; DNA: TGTGCCAGCAGCTCAGGAAGGGAGACCCAGTACTTC; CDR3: CASSSGRETQYF
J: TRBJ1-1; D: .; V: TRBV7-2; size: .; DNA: TGTGCCGTTCGGTCGGCGAGGAACACTGAAGCTTTCTTT; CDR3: CAVRSARNTEAFF
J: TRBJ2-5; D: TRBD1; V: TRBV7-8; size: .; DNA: TGTGCCAGCAGCTTGGACCAACCGGGACAGGATGTGAGTGAGACCCAGTACTTC; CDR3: CASSLDQPGQDVSETQYF
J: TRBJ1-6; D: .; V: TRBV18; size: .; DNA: TGTGCCAGCTCACCCGGTAACTCGGGGTCACCCCTCCACTTT; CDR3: CASSPGNSGSPLHF
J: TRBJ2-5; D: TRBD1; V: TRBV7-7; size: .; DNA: TGTGCCAGCAGCCCGCAGGGGGCGCGGGAGACCCAGTACTTC; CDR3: CASSPQGARETQYF
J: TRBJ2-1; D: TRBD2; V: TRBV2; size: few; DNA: TGTGCCAGCACATCTGCGGGGGGAGGGAATGAGCAGTTCTTC; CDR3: CASTSAGGGNEQFF
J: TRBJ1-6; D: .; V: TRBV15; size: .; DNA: TGTGCCACCAGCAGAGAGGGGAAGAATTCACCCCTCCACTTT; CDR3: CATSREGKNSPLHF
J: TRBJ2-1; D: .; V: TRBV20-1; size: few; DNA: TGCAGCGCGACGGCGTACAATGAGCAGTTCTTC; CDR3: CSATAYNEQFF
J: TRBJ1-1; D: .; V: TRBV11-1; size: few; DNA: TGTGCCAGCAGGTCTAGACCGGAATCCATGAACACTGAAGCTTTCTTT; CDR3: CASRSRPESMNTEAFF
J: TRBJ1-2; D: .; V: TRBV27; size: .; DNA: TGTGCCAGCAGTTTGGGCAGAAACTATGGCTACACCTTC; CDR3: CASSLGRNYGYTF
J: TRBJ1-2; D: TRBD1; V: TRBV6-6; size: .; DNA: TGTGCCAGCAGTTCGGGACAGGGGAATGGCTACACCTTC; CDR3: CASSSGQGNGYTF
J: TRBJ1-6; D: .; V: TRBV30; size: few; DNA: TGTGCCTGGACCGGGACGGAGCCTTCACCCCTCCACTTT; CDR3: CAWTGTEPSPLHF
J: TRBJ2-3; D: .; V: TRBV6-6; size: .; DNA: TGTGCCAGCAGCTTACAGGGCAGTAGCACAGATACGCAGTATTTT; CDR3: CASSLQGSSTDTQYF
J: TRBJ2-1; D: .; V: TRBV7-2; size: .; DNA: TGTGCCAGCAGCGGCTGGCGAGATGAGCAGTTCTTC; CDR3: CASSGWRDEQFF
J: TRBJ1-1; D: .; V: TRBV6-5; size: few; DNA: TGTGCCAGCAGTTACTTGGGCACTGAAGCTTTCTTT; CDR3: CASSYLGTEAFF
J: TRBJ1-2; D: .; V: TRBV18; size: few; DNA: TGTGCCAGCTCACCCGCAGGGTATGGCTACACCTTC; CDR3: CASSPAGYGYTF
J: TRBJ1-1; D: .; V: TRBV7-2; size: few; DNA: TGTGCCAGCAGCTCCTCGAATCTTATGAACACTGAAGCTTTCTTT; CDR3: CASSSSNLMNTEAFF
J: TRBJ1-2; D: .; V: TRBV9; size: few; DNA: TGTGCCAGCAGCTCAGAACAGGGATCGGGCTACACCTTC; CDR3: CASSSEQGSGYTF
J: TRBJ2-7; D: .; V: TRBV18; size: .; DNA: TGTGCCAGCTCACCGGTGGAGGGGGCGGTTAACGAGCAGTACTTC; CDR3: CASSPVEGAVNEQYF
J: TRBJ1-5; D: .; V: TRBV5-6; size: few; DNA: TGTGCCAGCAGCTTGTTCTCTTGGCCGGGAGGCAATCAGCCCCAGCATTTT; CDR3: CASSLFSWPGGNQPQHF
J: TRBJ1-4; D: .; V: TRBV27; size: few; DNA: TGTGCCAGCAGAGGCCTTTCGGACGGGTCGGCGAAACTGTTTTTT; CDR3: CASRGLSDGSAKLFF
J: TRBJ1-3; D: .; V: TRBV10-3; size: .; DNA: TGTGCCATCGGGCAGAGGGCTGGAAACACCATATATTTT; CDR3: CAIGQRAGNTIYF
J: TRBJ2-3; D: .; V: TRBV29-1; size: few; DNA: TGCAGCGTTGACTTCGTTGTTGGGCCCACAGATACGCAGTATTTT; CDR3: CSVDFVVGPTDTQYF
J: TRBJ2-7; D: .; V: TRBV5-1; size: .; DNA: TGCGCCAGCAGCTTGGAGGGCGGCTACGAGCAGTACTTC; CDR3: CASSLEGGYEQYF
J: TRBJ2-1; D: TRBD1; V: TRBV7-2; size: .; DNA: TGTGCCAGCAGCTTAAACTCGGGACAGGGGGTTGGTGAGCAGTTCTTC; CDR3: CASSLNSGQGVGEQFF
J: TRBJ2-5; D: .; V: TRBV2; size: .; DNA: TGTGCCAGCAAGTTCGGGTATTCTCAGTACTTC; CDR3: CASKFGYSQYF
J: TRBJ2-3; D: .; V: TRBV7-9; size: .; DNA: TGTGCCAGCAGCTTACTTACCTCTGGGGGAGATACGCAGTATTTT; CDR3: CASSLLTSGGDTQYF
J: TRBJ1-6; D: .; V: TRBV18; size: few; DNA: TGTGCCAGCTCACCTCCGTTTGTTTCACCCCTCCACTTT; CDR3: CASSPPFVSPLHF
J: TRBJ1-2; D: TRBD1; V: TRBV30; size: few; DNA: TGTGCCCGGGACAGGTCCAACTATGGCTACACCTTC; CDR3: CARDRSNYGYTF